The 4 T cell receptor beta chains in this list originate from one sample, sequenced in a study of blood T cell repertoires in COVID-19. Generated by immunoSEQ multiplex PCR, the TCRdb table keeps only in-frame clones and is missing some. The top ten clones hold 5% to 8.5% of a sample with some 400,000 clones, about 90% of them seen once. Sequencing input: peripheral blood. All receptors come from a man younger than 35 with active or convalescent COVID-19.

CDR3 DNA: TGTGCCAGCAGCGCCGGACAGGGGACCGAGCCCCAGCATTTT. It translates to CASSAGQGTEPQHF. The chain uses TRBV7-9 and TRBJ1-5, with 9 positions matching TRBD1. Per germline, CDR1 SEHNR and CDR2 FQNEAQ (reference sequence). The CDR3 loop spans 14 amino acids. J was trimmed by 8 bases and V by 5 bases; bases with no gene match: 7. Using reference TRBV7-9 and TRBJ1-5 for the parts outside the CDR3, the full variable domain is DTGVSQNPRHKITKRGQNVTFRCDPISEHNRLYWYRQTLGQGPEFLTYFQNEAQLEKSRLLSDRFSAERPKGSFSTLEIQRTEQGDSAMYLCASSAGQGTEPQHFGDGTRLSIL.

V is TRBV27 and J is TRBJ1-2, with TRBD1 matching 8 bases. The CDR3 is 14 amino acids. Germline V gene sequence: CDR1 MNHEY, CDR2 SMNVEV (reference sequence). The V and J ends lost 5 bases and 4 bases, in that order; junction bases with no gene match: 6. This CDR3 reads CASSGTGDFYGYTF. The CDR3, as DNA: TGTGCCAGCAGTGGGACAGGAGATTTCTATGGCTACACCTTC.

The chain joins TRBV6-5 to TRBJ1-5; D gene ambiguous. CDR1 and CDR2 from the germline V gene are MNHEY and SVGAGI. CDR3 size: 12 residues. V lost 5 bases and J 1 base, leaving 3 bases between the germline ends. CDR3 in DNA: TGTGCCAGCAGTCTCAGCAATCAGCCCCAGCATTTT. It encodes CASSLSNQPQHF.

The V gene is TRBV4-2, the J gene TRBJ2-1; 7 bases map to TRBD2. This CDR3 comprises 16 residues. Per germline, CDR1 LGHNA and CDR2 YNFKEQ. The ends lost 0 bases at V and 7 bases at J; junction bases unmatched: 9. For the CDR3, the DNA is TGTGCCAGCAGCCAAGAAGGCGGGAGTATCAGGAATGAGCAGTTCTTC. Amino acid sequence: CASSQEGGSIRNEQFF.